These 27 T cell receptor beta chains were all obtained from the same sample, sequenced in a study of T cell responses to AZD1222 COVID-19 vaccine. Sequencing was performed with immunoSEQ multiplex PCR; in TCRdb, only in-frame clones are kept and a portion is missing. The table records about 97,000 clones, more than 85% of them present only once. The material sequenced was peripheral blood, taken on day 0 of AZD1222 vaccination. These TCRs come from an adult in good health.

The rearrangement joins TRBV28 to TRBJ1-2; TRBD1 matches at 12 bases. Unmatched junction bases numbered 6, after V lost 4 bases and J lost 6 bases. CDR1 is MDHEN, CDR2 SYDVKM, per germline. CDR3 size: 15 residues. As DNA, the CDR3 is TGTGCCAGCAGTTACGGCGGGACAGGGGGCAATGGCTACACCTTC. Translating it yields CASSYGGTGGNGYTF.

The V call is TRBV29-1, the J call TRBJ1-1; no reliable D call. The ends were cut back, 3 bases at V and 0 bases at J, with 8 bases in the middle. Germline CDR1 and CDR2: SQVTM and ANQGSEA. This CDR3 has 13 residues. DNA of the CDR3: TGCAGCGTTGATGTGATCATGAACACTGAAGCTTTCTTT. Translating it yields CSVDVIMNTEAFF.

The chain is built from TRBV24-1 and TRBJ1-2, with D possibly TRBD1 on 5 matching bases. Germline V gene lookup returns CDR1 KGHDR and CDR2 SFDVKD. V lost 5 bases and J 5 bases, leaving 8 bases between the germline ends. This CDR3 has 12 residues. The CDR3 loop reads CATSGDRYGYTF. CDR3 in DNA: TGTGCCACCAGTGGTGACAGATATGGCTACACCTTC.

The J gene is TRBJ1-2, the V gene TRBV3-1 (or the pseudogene TRBV3-2), with 7 bases matching TRBD1. J was trimmed by 3 bases and V by 3 bases; bases with no gene match: 4. The length of the CDR3 is 14 residues. The V gene's germline CDR1 is LGHDT and CDR2 YNNKEL (reference sequence). Written as DNA, the CDR3 is TGTGCCAGCAGCCAGGGGACAGCCCACTATGGCTACACCTTC. Protein: CASSQGTAHYGYTF.

This chain joins TRBV4-2 and TRBJ2-7; D may correspond to TRBD1 or TRBD2 (5 bases each). CDR1 and CDR2 from the germline V gene are LGHNA and YNFKEQ. CDR3 length equals 13 residues. The V end was cut by 4 bases, the J end by 4 bases, with 11 bases between. CDR3 sequence: CASSPAWGYEQYF. The CDR3 bases are TGTGCCAGCAGCCCCGCTTGGGGGTACGAGCAGTACTTC.

The rearrangement links TRBV19 to TRBJ2-7, with 10 bases aligning to TRBD1. There are 15 residues in the CDR3. The germline V gene has CDR1 LNHDA and CDR2 SQIVND (reference sequence). Germline trimming cut 2 bases from V and 2 bases from J; bases unmatched to any gene: 3. CDR3 sequence: CASSIRQGAAYEQYF. CDR3 nucleotides: TGTGCCAGTAGTATAAGACAGGGGGCGGCCTACGAGCAGTACTTC.

This clone has only one observation. This chain links TRBV13 with TRBJ2-1, with D perhaps being TRBD1 or TRBD2 (6 bases each). From germline, CDR1 is PRHDT and CDR2 FYEKMQ (reference sequence). CDR3 length: 15 amino acids. V was clipped by 7 bases and J by 0 bases, with 13 bases between them. CDR3 region: CASTERGASYNEQFF. Here the CDR3 DNA reads TGTGCCAGCACCGAAAGGGGGGCCTCCTACAATGAGCAGTTCTTC.

This chain connects TRBV10-3 to TRBJ1-2; possibly TRBD1 for D (6 bases). The V end was cut by 6 bases, the J end by 6 bases, with 14 bases between. The CDR3 loop spans 13 amino acids. Germline V gene sequence: CDR1 ENHRY, CDR2 SYGVKD. The CDR3 loop is CAIRGHGRDGYTF. CDR3 bases: TGTGCCATCAGGGGACACGGGCGGGATGGCTACACCTTC.

Written as DNA, the CDR3 is TGCGCCAGCAGCGTTCAGCGGGCTTCAGCTGGAAGAGCAGATACGCAGTATTTT. Translation: CASSVQRASAGRADTQYF. V and J are TRBV5-1 and TRBJ2-3, with D perhaps matching TRBD2 (6 bases). Germline CDR1 is SGHRS and CDR2 is YFSETQ. Between the trimmed V and J ends, which lost 4 bases and 4 bases, there was a span of 25 bases. The CDR3 loop spans 18 amino acids.

This CDR3 reads CASSQDRTGAYTEAFF. For the CDR3, the DNA is TGCGCCAGCAGCCAAGATAGGACAGGGGCATACACTGAAGCTTTCTTT. The chain recombines TRBV4-3 with TRBJ1-1; the match to TRBD1 covers 9 bases. There are 16 residues in the CDR3. V dropped 0 bases and J dropped 3; count of bases not matched to a gene: 5. Looked up from germline, CDR1 is LGHNA and CDR2 is YSLEER.

This chain joins TRBV3-1 (or the pseudogene TRBV3-2) and TRBJ1-1; D unresolved. Per germline, CDR1 LGHDT and CDR2 YNNKEL (reference sequence). The CDR3 loop spans 11 amino acids. V gave up 4 bases and J gave up 7 bases, with 7 bases separating them. CDR3 coding DNA: TGTGCCAGCAGCCTGAAGAGTGAAGCTTTCTTT. This codes for CASSLKSEAFF.

The rearrangement links TRBV19 to TRBJ2-1; 10 bases match TRBD1. The germline V gene encodes CDR1 LNHDA and CDR2 SQIVND (reference sequence). The CDR3 loop spans 17 amino acids. Trimming at V came to 5 bases and at J to 5 bases, leaving 12 bases not matched to a gene. The CDR3 reads CASSLPGWDRGDNEQFF. Written as DNA, the CDR3 is TGTGCCAGTAGTTTGCCAGGTTGGGACAGGGGCGACAATGAGCAGTTCTTC.

V is TRBV28 and J is TRBJ2-2; D is tentatively TRBD1 or TRBD2 (7 bases each). With 5 bases removed from V and 6 bases from J, the gap between germline ends came to 16 bases. Germline loops: CDR1 MDHEN, CDR2 SYDVKM. CDR3 length: 15 residues. This chain's CDR3 is CASSPQGGAPGELFF. The CDR3 DNA is TGTGCCAGCAGTCCCCAGGGGGGGGCCCCCGGGGAGCTGTTTTTT.

The chain combines TRBV11-2 with TRBJ2-3; the match to TRBD2 covers 10 bases. CDR3 length equals 17 residues. After removal of 6 bases from V and 5 bases from J, the junction contained 14 bases not matched to a gene. Per germline, CDR1 SGHAT and CDR2 FQNNGV. The CDR3 loop is CASRLGYRTSGRDTQYF. CDR3 DNA: TGTGCCAGCAGACTAGGGTATCGGACTAGCGGAAGAGATACGCAGTATTTT.

The V call is TRBV4-1, the J call TRBJ1-5, with TRBD1 as a possible D gene (6 bases). The CDR3 runs to 15 residues. Looked up from germline, CDR1 is MGHRA and CDR2 is YSYEKL. The germline V and J ends were trimmed by 2 bases and 5 bases, with 13 bases remaining between them. The CDR3 here is CASSQLYREYQPQHF. The CDR3 DNA sequence: TGCGCCAGCAGCCAACTTTACAGGGAGTATCAGCCCCAGCATTTT.

The chain employs TRBV6-5 and TRBJ2-7, with a weak D call TRBD1 (5 bases). The CDR3 is 13 residues long. CDR1 and CDR2 (germline): MNHEY, SVGAGI. V lost 2 bases and J lost 6, with 11 bases in between. CDR3 sequence (DNA): TGTGCCAGCAGTTACGACAGCCTGAGCGAGCAGTACTTC. Its protein is CASSYDSLSEQYF.

The chain employs TRBV7-2 and TRBJ2-3; possibly TRBD2 for D (5 bases). V lost 1 base and J lost 2, with 13 bases in between. The CDR3 extends over 16 amino acids. Germline loops: CDR1 SGHTA, CDR2 FQGNSA. CDR3 residues: CASSLGAGPLTDTQYF. The CDR3 DNA is TGTGCCAGCAGCTTAGGGGCGGGCCCCCTCACAGATACGCAGTATTTT.

The V gene is TRBV11-3, the J gene TRBJ2-3, with 11 nucleotides matching TRBD1. From germline, CDR1 is SGHNT and CDR2 YENEEA. The CDR3 runs to 18 residues. The V gene end was trimmed by 5 bases and the J gene end by 3 bases; junction bases not matched to a gene: 13. CDR3 nucleotides: TGTGCCAGCAGCAGTCACCCCGGGACAGGGGGTCGTACAGATACGCAGTATTTT. Its protein is CASSSHPGTGGRTDTQYF.

This sequence joins TRBV4-3 and TRBJ2-3, with D perhaps TRBD2 (6 bases). V gave up 0 bases and J gave up 4 bases, with 17 bases separating them. CDR1 is LGHNA, CDR2 YSLEER, per germline. This CDR3 has 17 residues. The CDR3 region has the DNA TGCGCCAGCAGCCAAGAGTTGTACCAGCGGGTACCAGATACGCAGTATTTT. Translating it yields CASSQELYQRVPDTQYF.

The rearrangement links TRBV5-1 to TRBJ2-7; TRBD1 aligns across 10 bases. In germline, CDR1 is SGHRS, CDR2 YFSETQ. The length of the CDR3 is 16 residues. The J segment lost 0 bases and the V segment lost 4 bases, leaving 7 bases of the junction unmatched. CDR3 nucleotides: TGCGCCAGCAGCCCCGGGACAGGGGAGTACTCCTACGAGCAGTACTTC. Protein: CASSPGTGEYSYEQYF.

The count of this clone is one. This chain links TRBV19 with TRBJ2-2; TRBD1 matches at 8 bases. CDR3 length: 15 residues. Trimming took 5 bases from V and 1 from J; bases not matched to a gene: 3. Germline values: CDR1 LNHDA, CDR2 SQIVND (reference sequence). The DNA of the CDR3 is TGTGCCAGTAGTTCGACAGGGGTGAACACCGGGGAGCTGTTTTTT. Residues: CASSSTGVNTGELFF.

V is TRBV7-2 and J is TRBJ2-7; no definite D call. Trimming took 1 base from V and 4 from J, leaving 8 bases between them. The germline V gene has CDR1 SGHTA and CDR2 FQGNSA. CDR3 length: 13 residues. The CDR3 loop is CASSLVAAYEQYF. DNA of the CDR3: TGTGCCAGCAGCTTAGTCGCAGCTTACGAGCAGTACTTC.

V is TRBV6-5 and J is TRBJ2-6; no clear D. Germline V gene sequence: CDR1 MNHEY, CDR2 SVGAGI. The ends were cut back, 4 bases at V and 3 bases at J, with 4 bases in the middle. CDR3 size: 13 residues. The chain's CDR3 is CASSFYGANVLTF. The CDR3 region has the DNA TGTGCCAGCAGTTTCTATGGGGCCAACGTCCTGACTTTC.

The chain is built from TRBV4-3 and TRBJ2-1, with a weak D call TRBD2 (5 bases). CDR3 length equals 14 residues. Germline V gene data show CDR1 as LGHNA and CDR2 as YSLEER. V lost 0 bases, J lost 4 bases, and 7 bases lay in between. CDR3 loop: CASSQDREYNEQFF. Written as DNA, the CDR3 is TGCGCCAGCAGCCAAGATAGGGAGTACAATGAGCAGTTCTTC.

This clone was detected only a few times. The J gene is TRBJ1-1, the V gene TRBV18, with D unresolved. CDR3 length equals 14 residues. Germline assignment: CDR1 KGHSH and CDR2 LQKENI. V lost 6 bases, J lost 0 bases, and 11 bases lay in between. The CDR3 coding sequence is TGTGCCAGCTCCACCCGGGCGGTGAACACTGAAGCTTTCTTT. Protein product: CASSTRAVNTEAFF. Looking up the rest from reference TRBV18 and TRBJ1-1 gives the full variable domain: NAGVMQNPRHLVRRRGQEARLRCSPMKGHSHVYWYRQLPEEGLKFMVYLQKENIIDESGMPKERFSAEFPKEGPSILRIQQVVRGDSAAYFCASSTRAVNTEAFFGQGTRLTVV.

This sequence joins TRBV9 and TRBJ1-4; 8 bases map to TRBD1. V lost 4 bases to trimming and J lost 7 bases; unmatched junction nucleotides: 6. Germline CDR1 SGDLS, CDR2 YYNGEE. The CDR3 length is 14 residues. The CDR3 DNA reads TGTGCCAGCAGCCAAGGACAGGGAGGTGAAAAACTGTTTTTT. As protein: CASSQGQGGEKLFF.

The chain recombines TRBV4-2 with TRBJ2-6; TRBD1 matches 9 bases. CDR3 length: 17 amino acids. Looked up from germline, CDR1 is LGHNA and CDR2 is YNFKEQ. V was clipped by 5 bases and J by 2 bases; unmatched bases: 7. DNA for the CDR3: TGTGCCAGCAGCGCATATGGGACAGGGACTGGGGCCAACGTCCTGACTTTC. It translates to CASSAYGTGTGANVLTF.